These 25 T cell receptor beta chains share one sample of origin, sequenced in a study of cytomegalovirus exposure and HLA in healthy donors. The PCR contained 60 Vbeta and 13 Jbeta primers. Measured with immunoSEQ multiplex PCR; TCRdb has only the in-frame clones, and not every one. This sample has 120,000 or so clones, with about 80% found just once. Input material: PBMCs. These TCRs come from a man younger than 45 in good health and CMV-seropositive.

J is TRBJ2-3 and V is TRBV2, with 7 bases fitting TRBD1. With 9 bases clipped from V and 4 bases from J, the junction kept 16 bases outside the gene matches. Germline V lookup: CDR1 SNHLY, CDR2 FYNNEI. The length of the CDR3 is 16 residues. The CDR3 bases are TGTGCCAGGAGTCCGAACACCGGGACAGCCCCAGATACGCAGTATTTT. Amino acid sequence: CARSPNTGTAPDTQYF.

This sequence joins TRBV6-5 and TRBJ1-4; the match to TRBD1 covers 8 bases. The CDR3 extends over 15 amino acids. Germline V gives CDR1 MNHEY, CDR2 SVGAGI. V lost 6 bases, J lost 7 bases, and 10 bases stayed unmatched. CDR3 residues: CASRSFRGQGEKLFF. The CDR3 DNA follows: TGTGCCAGCAGGTCTTTCAGGGGGCAAGGTGAAAAACTGTTTTTT.

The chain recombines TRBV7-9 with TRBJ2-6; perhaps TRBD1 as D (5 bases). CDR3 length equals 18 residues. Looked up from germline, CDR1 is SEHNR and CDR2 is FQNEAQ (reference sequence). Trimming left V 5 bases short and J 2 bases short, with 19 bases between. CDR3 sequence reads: CASSLNRQGSAGANVLTF. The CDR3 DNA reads TGTGCCAGCAGCCTAAACCGGCAGGGAAGTGCTGGGGCCAACGTCCTGACTTTC.

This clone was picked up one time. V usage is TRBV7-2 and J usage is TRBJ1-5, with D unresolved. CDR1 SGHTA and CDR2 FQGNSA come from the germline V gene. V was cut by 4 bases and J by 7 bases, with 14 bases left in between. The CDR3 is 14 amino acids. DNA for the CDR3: TGTGCCAGCAGCTCGACCGGCGGGAACCAGCCCCAGCATTTT. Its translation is CASSSTGGNQPQHF.

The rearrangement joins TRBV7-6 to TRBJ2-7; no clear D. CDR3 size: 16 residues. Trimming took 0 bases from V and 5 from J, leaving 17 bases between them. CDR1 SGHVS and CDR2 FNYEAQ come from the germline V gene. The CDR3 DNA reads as TGTGCCAGCAGCTTAGCGAACTCGCTGGTGCACGACGAGCAGTACTTC. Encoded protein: CASSLANSLVHDEQYF.

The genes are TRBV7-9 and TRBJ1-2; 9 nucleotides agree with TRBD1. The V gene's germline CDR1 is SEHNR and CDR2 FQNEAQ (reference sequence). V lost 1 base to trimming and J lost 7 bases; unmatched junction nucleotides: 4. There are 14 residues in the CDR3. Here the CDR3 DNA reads TGTGCCAGCAGCTTAGTACAGGGGGCGCTTGGCTACACCTTC. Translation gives CASSLVQGALGYTF.

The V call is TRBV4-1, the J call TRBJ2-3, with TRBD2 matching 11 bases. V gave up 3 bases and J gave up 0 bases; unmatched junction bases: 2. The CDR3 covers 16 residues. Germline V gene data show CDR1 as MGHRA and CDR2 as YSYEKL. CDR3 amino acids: CASSQRLAGSTDTQYF. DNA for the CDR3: TGCGCCAGCAGCCAGCGACTAGCGGGGAGCACAGATACGCAGTATTTT.

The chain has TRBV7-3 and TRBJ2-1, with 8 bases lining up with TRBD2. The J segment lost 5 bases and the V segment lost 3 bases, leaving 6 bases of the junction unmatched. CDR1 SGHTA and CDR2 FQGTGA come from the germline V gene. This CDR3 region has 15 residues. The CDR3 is CASSFDGRADNEQFF. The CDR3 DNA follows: TGTGCCAGCAGCTTTGACGGGAGGGCCGACAATGAGCAGTTCTTC.

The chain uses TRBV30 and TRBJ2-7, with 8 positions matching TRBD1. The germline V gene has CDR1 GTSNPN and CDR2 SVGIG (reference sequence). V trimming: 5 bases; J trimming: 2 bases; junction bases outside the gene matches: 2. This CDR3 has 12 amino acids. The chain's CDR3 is CAWGQGPYEQYF. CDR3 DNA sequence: TGTGCCTGGGGACAGGGCCCCTACGAGCAGTACTTC.

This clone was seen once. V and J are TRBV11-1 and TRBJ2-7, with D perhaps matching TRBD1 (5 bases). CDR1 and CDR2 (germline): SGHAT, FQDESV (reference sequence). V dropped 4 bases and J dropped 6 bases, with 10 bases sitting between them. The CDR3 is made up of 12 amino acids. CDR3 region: CASSSKGFEQYF. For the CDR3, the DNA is TGTGCCAGCAGCTCGAAGGGGTTCGAGCAGTACTTC.

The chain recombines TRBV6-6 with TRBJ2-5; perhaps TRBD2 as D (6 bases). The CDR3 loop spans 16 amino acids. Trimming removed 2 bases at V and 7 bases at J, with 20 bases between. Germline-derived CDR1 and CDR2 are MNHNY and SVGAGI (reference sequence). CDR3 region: CASSYLEWDSSATQYF. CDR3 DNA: TGTGCCAGCAGTTACCTAGAGTGGGACTCCTCGGCGACCCAGTACTTC.

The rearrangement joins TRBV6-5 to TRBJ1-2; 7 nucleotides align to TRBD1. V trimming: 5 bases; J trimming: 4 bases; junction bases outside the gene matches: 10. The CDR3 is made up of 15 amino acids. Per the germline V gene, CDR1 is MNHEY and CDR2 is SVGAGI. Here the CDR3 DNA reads TGTGCCAGCAGTATTCAGGGGGGAAGTAGCTATGGCTACACCTTC. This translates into CASSIQGGSSYGYTF.

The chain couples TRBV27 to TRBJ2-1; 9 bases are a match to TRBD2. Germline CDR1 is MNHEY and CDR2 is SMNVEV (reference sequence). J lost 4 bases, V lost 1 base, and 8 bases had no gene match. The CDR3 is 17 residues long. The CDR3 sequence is CASSLWASGKIYNEQFF. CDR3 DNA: TGTGCCAGCAGTTTATGGGCTAGCGGGAAAATATACAATGAGCAGTTCTTC.

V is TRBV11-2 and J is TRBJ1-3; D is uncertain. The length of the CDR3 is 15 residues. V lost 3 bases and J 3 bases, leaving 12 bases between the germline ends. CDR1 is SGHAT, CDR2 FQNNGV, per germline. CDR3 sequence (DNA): TGTGCCAGCAGCTTCGAGGGCTTGAGTGGAAACACCATATATTTT. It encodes CASSFEGLSGNTIYF.

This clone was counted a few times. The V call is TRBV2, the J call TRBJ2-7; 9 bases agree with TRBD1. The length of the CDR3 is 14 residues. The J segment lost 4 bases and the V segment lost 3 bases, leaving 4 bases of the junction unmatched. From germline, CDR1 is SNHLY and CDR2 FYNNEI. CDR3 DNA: TGTGCCAGCAGTGACGGGACAGGGACATACGAGCAGTACTTC. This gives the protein CASSDGTGTYEQYF.

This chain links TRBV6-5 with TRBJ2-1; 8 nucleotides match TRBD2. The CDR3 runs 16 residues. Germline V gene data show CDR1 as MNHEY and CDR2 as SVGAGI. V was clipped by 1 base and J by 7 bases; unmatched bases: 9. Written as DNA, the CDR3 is TGTGCCAGCAGTTACTTAAGAGCGGGAGTTGGGAATGAGCAGTTCTTC. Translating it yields CASSYLRAGVGNEQFF.

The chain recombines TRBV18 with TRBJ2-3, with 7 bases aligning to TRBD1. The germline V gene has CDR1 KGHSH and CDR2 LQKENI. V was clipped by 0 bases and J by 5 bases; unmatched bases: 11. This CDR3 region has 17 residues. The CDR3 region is CASSPPRVDRAKDTQYF. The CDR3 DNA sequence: TGTGCCAGCTCACCACCTAGGGTTGACAGGGCGAAAGATACGCAGTATTTT.

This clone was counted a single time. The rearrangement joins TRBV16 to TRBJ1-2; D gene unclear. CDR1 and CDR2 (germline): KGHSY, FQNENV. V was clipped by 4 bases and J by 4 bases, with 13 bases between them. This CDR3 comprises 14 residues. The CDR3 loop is CASSLRWRVYGYTF. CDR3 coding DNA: TGTGCCAGCAGCCTTAGGTGGAGGGTCTATGGCTACACCTTC.

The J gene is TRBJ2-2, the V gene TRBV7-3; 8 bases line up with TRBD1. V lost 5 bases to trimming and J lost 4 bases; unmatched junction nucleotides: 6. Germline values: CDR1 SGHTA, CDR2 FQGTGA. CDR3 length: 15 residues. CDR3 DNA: TGTGCCAGCAGCCCACAGGGGGAGCCCACCGGGGAGCTGTTTTTT. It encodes CASSPQGEPTGELFF.

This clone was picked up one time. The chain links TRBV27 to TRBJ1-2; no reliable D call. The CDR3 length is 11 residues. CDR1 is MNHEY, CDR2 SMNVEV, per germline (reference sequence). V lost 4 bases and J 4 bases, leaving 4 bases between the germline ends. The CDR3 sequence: CASSYSYGYTF. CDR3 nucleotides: TGTGCCAGCAGTTATAGCTATGGCTACACCTTC.

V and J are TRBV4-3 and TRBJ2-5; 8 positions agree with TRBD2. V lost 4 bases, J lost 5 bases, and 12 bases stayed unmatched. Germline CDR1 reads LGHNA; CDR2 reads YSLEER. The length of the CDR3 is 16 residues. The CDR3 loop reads CASSPAAGLAGETQYF. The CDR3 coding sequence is TGCGCCAGCAGCCCCGCGGCCGGACTAGCAGGGGAGACCCAGTACTTC.

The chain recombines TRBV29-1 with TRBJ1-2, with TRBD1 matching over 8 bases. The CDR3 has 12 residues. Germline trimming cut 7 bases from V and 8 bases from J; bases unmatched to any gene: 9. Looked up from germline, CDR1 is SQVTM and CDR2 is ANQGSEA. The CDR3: CSAPGGSGGYTF. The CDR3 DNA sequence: TGCAGCGCCCCAGGGGGCAGTGGGGGCTACACCTTC.

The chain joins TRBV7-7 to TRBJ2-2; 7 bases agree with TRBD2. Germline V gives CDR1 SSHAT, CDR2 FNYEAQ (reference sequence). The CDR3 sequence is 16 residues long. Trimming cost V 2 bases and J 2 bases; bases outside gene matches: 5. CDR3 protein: CASSLRASGNTGELFF. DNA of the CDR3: TGTGCCAGCAGCTTAAGGGCTAGCGGTAACACCGGGGAGCTGTTTTTT.

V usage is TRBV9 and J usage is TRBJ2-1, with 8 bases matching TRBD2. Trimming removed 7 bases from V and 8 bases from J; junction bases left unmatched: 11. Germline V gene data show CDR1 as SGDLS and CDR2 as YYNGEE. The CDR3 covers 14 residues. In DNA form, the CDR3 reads TGTGCCAGCGGGGAGCGGGGGCTGGGCGATGAGCAGTTCTTC. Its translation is CASGERGLGDEQFF.

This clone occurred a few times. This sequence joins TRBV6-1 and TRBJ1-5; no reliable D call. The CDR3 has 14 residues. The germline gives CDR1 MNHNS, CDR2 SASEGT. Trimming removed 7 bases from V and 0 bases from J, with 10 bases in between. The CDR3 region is CASTSVNSNQPQHF. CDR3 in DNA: TGTGCCAGCACCTCGGTAAATAGCAATCAGCCCCAGCATTTT.